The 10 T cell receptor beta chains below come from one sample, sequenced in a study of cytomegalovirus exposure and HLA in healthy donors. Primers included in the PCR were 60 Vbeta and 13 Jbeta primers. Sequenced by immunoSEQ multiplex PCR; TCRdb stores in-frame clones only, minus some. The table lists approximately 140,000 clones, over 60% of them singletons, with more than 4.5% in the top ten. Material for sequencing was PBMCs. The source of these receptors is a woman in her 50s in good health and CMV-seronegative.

CDR3: CASSLQGARYEQYF. CDR3 in DNA: TGCGCCAGCAGCTTACAGGGGGCTCGCTACGAGCAGTACTTC. The gene calls are TRBV5-1 and TRBJ2-7; TRBD1 matches 9 bases. The CDR3 contains 14 residues. The V and J ends lost 2 bases and 3 bases, in that order; junction bases with no gene match: 3. Germline V gives CDR1 SGHRS, CDR2 YFSETQ.

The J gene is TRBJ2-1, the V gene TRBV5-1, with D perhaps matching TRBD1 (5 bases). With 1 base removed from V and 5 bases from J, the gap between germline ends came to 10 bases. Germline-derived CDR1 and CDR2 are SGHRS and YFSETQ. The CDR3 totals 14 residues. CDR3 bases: TGCGCCAGCAGCTTGTTTCAGGGCGACAATGAGCAGTTCTTC. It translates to CASSLFQGDNEQFF.

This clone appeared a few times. This chain's CDR3 is CAWIGIYEQYF. DNA for the CDR3: TGTGCCTGGATTGGCATCTACGAGCAGTACTTC. This sequence joins TRBV30 and TRBJ2-7; D unresolved. CDR1 is GTSNPN, CDR2 SVGIG, per germline (reference sequence). The CDR3 has 11 amino acids. The V gene lost 4 bases and the J gene lost 3 bases, with 7 bases spanning the gap.

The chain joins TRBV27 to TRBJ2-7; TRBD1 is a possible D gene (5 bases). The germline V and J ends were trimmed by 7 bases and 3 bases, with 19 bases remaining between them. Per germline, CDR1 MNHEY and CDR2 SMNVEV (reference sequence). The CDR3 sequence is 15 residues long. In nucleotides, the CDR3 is TGTGCCAGCAAACCCTCCAAAGGGGCTCTCTACGAGCAGTACTTC. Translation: CASKPSKGALYEQYF.

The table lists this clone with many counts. DNA of the CDR3: TGTGCCAGCAGCCTAATACAGGGGGGTTCACCCCTCCACTTT. This encodes CASSLIQGGSPLHF. The chain is built from TRBV6-5 and TRBJ1-6; 8 nucleotides agree with TRBD1. The CDR3 consists of 14 residues. Germline V gene lookup returns CDR1 MNHEY and CDR2 SVGAGI. With 6 bases clipped from V and 9 bases from J, the junction kept 7 bases outside the gene matches.

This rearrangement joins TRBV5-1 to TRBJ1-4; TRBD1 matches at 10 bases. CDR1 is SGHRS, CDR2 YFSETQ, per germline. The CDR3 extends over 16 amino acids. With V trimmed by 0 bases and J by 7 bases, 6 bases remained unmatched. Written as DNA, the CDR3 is TGCGCCAGCAGCTTGGTTGGGACAGGGGATGGTGAAAAACTGTTTTTT. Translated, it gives CASSLVGTGDGEKLFF.

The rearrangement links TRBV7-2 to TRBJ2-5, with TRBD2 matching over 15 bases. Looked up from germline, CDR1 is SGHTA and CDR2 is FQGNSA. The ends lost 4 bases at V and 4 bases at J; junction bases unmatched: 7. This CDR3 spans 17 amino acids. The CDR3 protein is CASSYGLAGGHGETQYF. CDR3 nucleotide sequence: TGTGCCAGCAGCTACGGACTAGCGGGGGGGCACGGAGAGACCCAGTACTTC.

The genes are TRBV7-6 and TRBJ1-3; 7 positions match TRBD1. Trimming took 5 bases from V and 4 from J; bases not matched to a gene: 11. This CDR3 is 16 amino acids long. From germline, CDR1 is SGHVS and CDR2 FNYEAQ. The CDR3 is CASSLGQVSTGNTIYF. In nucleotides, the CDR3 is TGTGCCAGCAGCCTCGGACAGGTTTCTACCGGAAACACCATATATTTT.

The CDR3 nucleotides read TGTGCCAGTTCAGGGGAATATAGCAATCAGCCCCAGCATTTT. It specifies CASSGEYSNQPQHF. This chain links TRBV2 with TRBJ1-5; a weak D match, TRBD1 (6 bases). Trimming removed 9 bases from V and 0 bases from J, with 12 bases in between. This CDR3 has 14 amino acids. Germline V CDR1 and CDR2: SNHLY, FYNNEI.

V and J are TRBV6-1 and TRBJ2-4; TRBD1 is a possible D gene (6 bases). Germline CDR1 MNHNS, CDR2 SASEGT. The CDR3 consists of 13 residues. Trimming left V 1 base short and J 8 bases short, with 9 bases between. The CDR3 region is CASSEDPGDIQYF. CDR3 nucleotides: TGTGCCAGCAGTGAAGACCCAGGGGACATTCAGTACTTC.